The source of this T cell receptor beta chain is a study of blood T cell repertoires in COVID-19. Study summary: The study drew acute and convalescent COVID-19 samples from the United States, Italy and Spain. PBMCs, B-cell-depleted T cells, or T cells provided the cDNA or gDNA that made up the material.

The CDR3 contains 15 residues. J was trimmed by 4 bases and V by 3 bases; bases with no gene match: 9. The germline V gene has CDR1 SGHRS and CDR2 YFSETQ. Original handling: Estimation of nucleated cell counts relied on the amplification of reference gene primers. Some clones are missing from TCRdb's copy, which holds only in-frame ones; the method was immunoSEQ multiplex PCR. Clonal size and the V and J genes are those of that table, whereas D and trimming came from the DNA. This repertoire shows under 450,000 clones, roughly 77% found once; its top ten account for 1.1%. Sequencing was performed on peripheral blood. This sequence was found in a human donor with acute or convalescent COVID-19. The donor label of this sample is uncertain. The chain is built from TRBV5-1 and TRBJ1-1, with TRBD1 identical over 7 bases. The CDR3 DNA is TGCGCCAGCAGCTCAACAGGGGTGGGGGCCACTGAAGCTTTCTTT. It codes for CASSSTGVGATEAFF.